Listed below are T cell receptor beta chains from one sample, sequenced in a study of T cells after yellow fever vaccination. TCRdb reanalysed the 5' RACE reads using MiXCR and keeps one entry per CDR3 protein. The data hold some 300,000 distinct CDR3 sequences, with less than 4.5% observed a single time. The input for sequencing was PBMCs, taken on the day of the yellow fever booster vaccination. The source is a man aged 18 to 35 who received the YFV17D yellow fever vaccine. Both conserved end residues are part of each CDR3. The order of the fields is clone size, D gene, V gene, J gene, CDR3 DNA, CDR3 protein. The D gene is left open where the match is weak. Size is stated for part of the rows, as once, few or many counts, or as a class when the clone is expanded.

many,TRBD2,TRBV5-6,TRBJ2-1,TGTGCCAGCAGCCGAAGCGGGGGTGTTCTCAGGGAGCAGTTCTTC,CASSRSGGVLREQFF
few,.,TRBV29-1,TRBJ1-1,TGCAGCGTGACCAACCCGCCGACAGGCGGTACTGAAGCTTTCTTT,CSVTNPPTGGTEAFF
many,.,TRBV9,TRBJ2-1,TGTGCCAGCAGCCGGGCCAGGTACAATGAGCAGTTCTTC,CASSRARYNEQFF
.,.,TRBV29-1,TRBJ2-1,TGCAGCGTTGAAGGTGGCAGGGCCTCCTACAATGAGCAGTTCTTC,CSVEGGRASYNEQFF
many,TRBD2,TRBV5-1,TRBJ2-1,TGCGCCAGCAGCCCGCCCCGGGGGGGCCTCTACAATGAGCAGTTCTTC,CASSPPRGGLYNEQFF
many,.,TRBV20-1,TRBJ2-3,TGCAGTGCGCGACCGGGTCCTAGCACAGATACGCAGTATTTT,CSARPGPSTDTQYF
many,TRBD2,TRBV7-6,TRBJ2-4,TGTGCCAGCAGCTTTAGCGGGGGGGAGACCATTCAGTACTTC,CASSFSGGETIQYF
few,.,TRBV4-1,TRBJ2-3,TGCGCCAGCAGCCAGGAGGGGGCGGTGAGGGTCACGCAGTATTTT,CASSQEGAVRVTQYF
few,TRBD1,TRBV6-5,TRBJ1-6,TGTGCCAGCAGCCGATCCGGGACAGGGGGTCGGTCACCCCTCCACTTT,CASSRSGTGGRSPLHF
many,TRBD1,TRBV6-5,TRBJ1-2,TGTGCCAGCAGCTACGGACAGGGACTTGGCTACACCTTC,CASSYGQGLGYTF
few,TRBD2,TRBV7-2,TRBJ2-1,TGTGCCAGCAGTTGGACTAGCTCGGGGGAGCAGTTCTTC,CASSWTSSGEQFF
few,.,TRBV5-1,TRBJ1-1,TGCGCCAGCAGCTTGGGGTTCGCCGGCCGTAACACTGAAGCTTTCTTT,CASSLGFAGRNTEAFF
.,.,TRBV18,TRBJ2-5,TGTGCCAGCTCACCGTCTGACCTACGGGAGACCCAGTACTTC,CASSPSDLRETQYF
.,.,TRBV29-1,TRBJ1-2,TGCAGCGTTGAAGGACCGTATGGCTACACCTTC,CSVEGPYGYTF
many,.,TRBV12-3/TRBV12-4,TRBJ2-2,TGTGCCAGCCGGAGGGCCGGGGAGCTGTTTTTT,CASRRAGELFF
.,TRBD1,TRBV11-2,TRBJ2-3,TGTGCCAGCAGCTTAGTTTTGGGACAGGGGGCCACTCCTACGCAGTATTTT,CASSLVLGQGATPTQYF
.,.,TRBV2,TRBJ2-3,TGTGCCAGCAGCCCCATTGGAGCGGATACGCAGTATTTT,CASSPIGADTQYF
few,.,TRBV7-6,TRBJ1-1,TGTGCCAGCAGCCCTTTCCAGGGAATGAACACTGAAGCTTTCTTT,CASSPFQGMNTEAFF
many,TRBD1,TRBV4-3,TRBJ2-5,TGCGCCAGCAGCCAAGATAGGCAGGGGGCTAAACACTTC,CASSQDRQGAKHF
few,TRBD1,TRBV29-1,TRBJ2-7,TGCAGCGTGATAGGGACAGGGAATTACGAGCAGTACTTC,CSVIGTGNYEQYF
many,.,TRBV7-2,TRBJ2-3,TGTGCCAGCAGCGACCTCGTGGGGGGACAGGATACGCAGTATTTT,CASSDLVGGQDTQYF
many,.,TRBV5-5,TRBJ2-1,TGTGCCAGCAGCGGAAGGTGGCCCCCGAACTACAATGAGCAGTTCTTC,CASSGRWPPNYNEQFF
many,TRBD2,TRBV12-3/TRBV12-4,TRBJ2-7,TGTGCCAGCAGTTTGCTAGCGGGGGGCTCCTACGAGCAGTACTTC,CASSLLAGGSYEQYF
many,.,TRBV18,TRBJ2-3,TGTGCCAGCTCACCACCGGCGGCTAGGTCCACAGATACGCAGTATTTT,CASSPPAARSTDTQYF
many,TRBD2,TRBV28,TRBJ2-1,TGTGCCAGCAAGATGGGCGGGGGGGCTGCTGAGCAGTTCTTC,CASKMGGGAAEQFF
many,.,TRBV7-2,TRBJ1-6,TGTGCCAGCAGCCCGCAGGGGCCCAACGATTCACCCCTCCACTTT,CASSPQGPNDSPLHF